The 22 T cell receptor beta chains presented below share a single source sample, sequenced in a study of T cells in Graves' hyperthyroidism and ophthalmopathy. Amplified regions were TCR beta CDR3 sequences from RNA transcripts. A first-round RT-PCR of the TCR CDR3 used the HTBI primer set. TCRdb itself ran the multiplex PCR reads through MiXCR, one entry per CDR3 protein. The sample comprises about 250,000 distinct CDR3 sequences, approximately 24% of which are singletons, and about 40% rests with the top ten. Sample: blood. Receptors were obtained from a woman aged 40 to 49 with Graves' ophthalmopathy.

This clonotype was counted many times. The chain combines TRBV5-1 with TRBJ1-3, with D unresolved. Germline CDR1 reads SGHRS; CDR2 reads YFSETQ. The CDR3 is made up of 13 amino acids. V dropped 4 bases and J dropped 3 bases, with 8 bases sitting between them. The CDR3 bases are TGCGCCAGCAGCCCAATGGATGGAAACACCATATATTTT. Protein sequence: CASSPMDGNTIYF.

The V call is TRBV20-1, the J call TRBJ2-2; 8 positions match TRBD1. The germline CDR1 and CDR2 sequences are DFQATT and SNEGSKA (reference sequence). Trimming took 6 bases from V and 5 from J; bases not matched to a gene: 5. This CDR3 is 13 amino acids long. In nucleotides, the CDR3 is TGCAGTGCACGACAGGGGTTGACCGGGGAGCTGTTTTTT. It codes for CSARQGLTGELFF.

Ten or more counts support this clonotype. The chain joins TRBV13 to TRBJ2-7; tentatively, D is TRBD2 (6 bases). Per the germline V gene, CDR1 is PRHDT and CDR2 is FYEKMQ (reference sequence). Deletions cut 5 bases from V and 3 bases from J, with 20 bases between. CDR3 size: 16 residues. The CDR3 loop reads CASSVTFRGTLYEQYF. The CDR3 DNA sequence: TGTGCCAGCAGCGTAACCTTTCGGGGGACCCTCTACGAGCAGTACTTC. The full variable domain, with the rest looked up from reference TRBV13 and TRBJ2-7, is AAGVIQSPRHLIKEKRETATLKCYPIPRHDTVYWYQQGPGQDPQFLISFYEKMQSDKGSIPDRFSAQQFSDYHSELNMSSLELGDSALYFCASSVTFRGTLYEQYFGPGTRLTVT.

This clonotype was recorded at least ten times. This chain connects TRBV19 to TRBJ2-2; 8 nucleotides line up with TRBD1. V was clipped by 9 bases and J by 5 bases; unmatched bases: 8. This CDR3 spans 14 amino acids. Germline V gene data show CDR1 as LNHDA and CDR2 as SQIVND (reference sequence). Here the CDR3 DNA reads TGTGCCAGCCGAGACAGGGGTAGTACCGGGGAGCTGTTTTTT. Its protein product is CASRDRGSTGELFF.

J is TRBJ2-2 and V is TRBV15, with D maybe TRBD2 (5 bases). Trimming pared 0 bases from V and 4 bases from J, leaving 12 bases between. Germline CDR1 is LNHNV and CDR2 is YYDKDF (reference sequence). The CDR3 consists of 16 residues. The CDR3 region is CATSRDRLAATGELFF. For the CDR3, the DNA is TGTGCCACCAGCAGAGATCGTCTAGCTGCCACCGGGGAGCTGTTTTTT.

This clonotype was seen many times. The chain uses TRBV28 and TRBJ1-2, with D unresolved. Germline V gene sequence: CDR1 MDHEN, CDR2 SYDVKM. The length of the CDR3 is 14 residues. V was clipped by 6 bases and J by 1 base, with 12 bases between them. The CDR3 reads CASSLKILNYGYTF. Here the CDR3 DNA reads TGTGCCAGCAGCCTGAAGATCCTTAACTATGGCTACACCTTC.

This clonotype was seen at least ten times. The chain recombines TRBV20-1 with TRBJ2-4, with 8 bases aligning to TRBD1. From germline, CDR1 is DFQATT and CDR2 SNEGSKA (reference sequence). The CDR3 covers 18 residues. The ends lost 0 bases at V and 8 bases at J; junction bases unmatched: 18. For the CDR3, the DNA is TGCAGTGCTAGAGATTCGGAGACAGGGGCCAGAAAAAGGGACATTCAGTACTTC. It is translated as CSARDSETGARKRDIQYF.

This clonotype was counted ten times or more. This rearrangement joins TRBV6-5 to TRBJ2-1, with TRBD2 as a possible D gene (6 bases). In germline, CDR1 is MNHEY, CDR2 SVGAGI. This CDR3 is built from 15 residues. V gave up 3 bases and J gave up 0 bases, with 9 bases separating them. CDR3 sequence reads: CASSYRGNSYNEQFF. The CDR3 region has the DNA TGTGCCAGCAGTTATCGCGGGAACTCCTACAATGAGCAGTTCTTC.

This clonotype was seen at least ten times. The genes are TRBV27 and TRBJ2-5; D call uncertain. V was cut by 0 bases and J by 5 bases, with 7 bases left in between. The germline V gene encodes CDR1 MNHEY and CDR2 SMNVEV (reference sequence). CDR3 length: 13 amino acids. CDR3 sequence reads: CASSLSFVETQYF. Here the CDR3 DNA reads TGTGCCAGCAGTTTATCTTTCGTGGAGACCCAGTACTTC.

V usage is TRBV28 and J usage is TRBJ2-7; 8 nucleotides agree with TRBD1. The CDR3 extends over 15 amino acids. Per the germline V gene, CDR1 is MDHEN and CDR2 is SYDVKM. After removal of 9 bases from V and 0 bases from J, the junction contained 10 bases not matched to a gene. CDR3 region: CASTTGASTSYEQYF. CDR3 coding DNA: TGTGCCAGTACGACAGGGGCCTCCACCTCCTACGAGCAGTACTTC.

CDR3 sequence (DNA): TGTGCCAGCAGTACCTCCGGGATCCCAAATCAGCCCCAGCATTTT. The encoded protein is CASSTSGIPNQPQHF. The chain is built from TRBV2 and TRBJ1-5, with D uncertain. CDR3 length: 15 residues. V was pared by 5 bases and J by 4 bases, with 15 bases between. Germline V gene lookup returns CDR1 SNHLY and CDR2 FYNNEI.

This clonotype was observed many times. V gene TRBV20-1 combines with J gene TRBJ2-7; TRBD2 matches 11 bases. The CDR3 loop spans 16 amino acids. Germline CDR1 DFQATT, CDR2 SNEGSKA (reference sequence). V shed 1 base and J 2 bases; nucleotides not matched to a gene: 7. The DNA for the CDR3 is TGCAGTGCTAGAGCCAGACTAGCGGGGACCGCCTACGAGCAGTACTTC. Translation gives CSARARLAGTAYEQYF.

This clonotype was recorded many times. V and J are TRBV28 and TRBJ2-3; 9 bases fit TRBD2. The V segment lost 2 bases and the J segment 6 bases; nucleotides outside the gene matches: 3. This CDR3 is built from 14 residues. CDR1 is MDHEN, CDR2 SYDVKM, per germline. The CDR3 DNA follows: TGTGCCAGCAGTTTAGTAGCGGGAGTGGATACGCAGTATTTT. This translates into CASSLVAGVDTQYF.

The sample holds many counts of this clonotype. The chain combines TRBV28 with TRBJ2-5, with 12 bases that match TRBD2. Trimming at V came to 5 bases and at J to 1 base, leaving 5 bases not matched to a gene. The CDR3 totals 16 residues. Germline lookup yields CDR1 MDHEN and CDR2 SYDVKM. The CDR3 DNA reads TGTGCCAGCAGTATCGGACTAGCGGGACCCCAAGAGACCCAGTACTTC. This codes for CASSIGLAGPQETQYF.

This clonotype was picked up many times. The chain has TRBV6-1 and TRBJ1-1; D is unresolved. Trimming removed 0 bases at V and 1 base at J, with 12 bases between. This CDR3 is 16 amino acids long. Per germline, CDR1 MNHNS and CDR2 SASEGT. Written as DNA, the CDR3 is TGTGCCAGCAGTGAAGCCTTTCAGGACGGGAACACTGAAGCTTTCTTT. Translated: CASSEAFQDGNTEAFF.

This clonotype was counted at least ten times. The CDR3 DNA is TGTGCCAGCAGTGAGGGTCAGGGAGCTAACTATGGCTACACCTTC. It codes for CASSEGQGANYGYTF. The chain has TRBV2 and TRBJ1-2; TRBD1 is a possible D gene (5 bases). CDR1 is SNHLY and CDR2 is FYNNEI in the germline V gene. Trimming shortened V by 3 bases and J by 0 bases, and 11 bases separated the two germline ends. This CDR3 is built from 15 residues.

The gene calls are TRBV18 and TRBJ1-1; D is possibly TRBD1 (6 bases). V lost 3 bases and J 7 bases, leaving 18 bases between the germline ends. CDR1 KGHSH and CDR2 LQKENI come from the germline V gene. This CDR3 has 15 amino acids. CDR3 DNA sequence: TGTGCCAGCTCACCGTTTGGGCAGGGCAGGGGTGAAGCTTTCTTT. It encodes CASSPFGQGRGEAFF.

V and J are TRBV29-1 and TRBJ2-7; TRBD1 matches at 7 bases. The germline V gene has CDR1 SQVTM and CDR2 ANQGSEA. The CDR3 runs 12 residues. V lost 6 bases, J lost 7 bases, and 9 bases stayed unmatched. The DNA of the CDR3 is TGCAGCGTCCGGACAGGTAGGGGGGAGCAGTACTTC. Its protein is CSVRTGRGEQYF.

The genes are TRBV28 and TRBJ2-5; the match to TRBD2 covers 10 bases. Trimming cost V 6 bases and J 2 bases; bases outside gene matches: 6. The CDR3 has 15 residues. CDR1 and CDR2 (germline): MDHEN, SYDVKM. The CDR3 region has the DNA TGTGCCAGCAGGGAACTAGCGGGGACTCAAGAGACCCAGTACTTC. It specifies CASRELAGTQETQYF. The complete variable domain, with remaining parts taken from reference TRBV28 and TRBJ2-5, reads DVKVTQSSRYLVKRTGEKVFLECVQDMDHENMFWYRQDPGLGLRLIYFSYDVKMKEKGDIPEGYSVSREKKERFSLILESASTNQTSMYLCASRELAGTQETQYFGPGTRLLVL.

The table lists this clonotype with many counts. The chain couples TRBV27 to TRBJ1-5; TRBD1 matches at 7 bases. V dropped 5 bases and J dropped 1; count of bases not matched to a gene: 8. Germline V gives CDR1 MNHEY, CDR2 SMNVEV (reference sequence). The CDR3 length is 16 residues. The CDR3 is CASSPYRGTSNQPQHF. The CDR3 DNA reads as TGTGCCAGCAGTCCGTACAGGGGAACCAGCAATCAGCCCCAGCATTTT.

In its sample, this clonotype was seen many times. CDR3 sequence: CASSELGHYGYTF. The DNA for the CDR3 is TGTGCCAGCAGTGAACTGGGTCACTATGGCTACACCTTC. V and J are TRBV6-1 and TRBJ1-2; D is ambiguous. Germline V gene lookup returns CDR1 MNHNS and CDR2 SASEGT. V lost 2 bases and J 3 bases, leaving 7 bases between the germline ends. CDR3 size: 13 residues.

This clonotype was seen many times. This chain links TRBV20-1 with TRBJ1-1; 7 bases are a match to TRBD1. Germline values: CDR1 DFQATT, CDR2 SNEGSKA (reference sequence). The trim removed 0 bases at V and 3 bases at J, leaving 4 bases unmatched. There are 14 residues in the CDR3. The CDR3 region is CSARDQGGYTEAFF. The CDR3 bases are TGCAGTGCTAGAGATCAGGGGGGATACACTGAAGCTTTCTTT.